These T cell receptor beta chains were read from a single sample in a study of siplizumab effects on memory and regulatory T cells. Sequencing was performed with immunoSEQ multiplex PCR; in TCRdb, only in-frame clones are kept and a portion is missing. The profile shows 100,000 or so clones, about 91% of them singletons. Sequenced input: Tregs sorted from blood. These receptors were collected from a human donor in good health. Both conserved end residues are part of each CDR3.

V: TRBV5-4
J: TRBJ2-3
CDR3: CASSSFKTSTDTQYF

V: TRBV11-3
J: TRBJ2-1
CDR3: CASSLGTGLPSVGEQFF

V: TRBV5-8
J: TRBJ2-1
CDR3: CASTNHLSQQFF

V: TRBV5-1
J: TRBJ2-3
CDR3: CALHLGALGTDTQYF

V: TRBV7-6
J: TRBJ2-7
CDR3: CASSPTGTGTYEQYF

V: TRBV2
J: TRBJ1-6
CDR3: CASSVGASPLHF

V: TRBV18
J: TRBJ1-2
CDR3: CASSPETGQDF

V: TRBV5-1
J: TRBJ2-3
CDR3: CASSLTSGRRIDTQYF

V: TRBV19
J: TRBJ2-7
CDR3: CASSLDREQYF

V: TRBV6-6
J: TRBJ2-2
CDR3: CASSPVGTTGELFF

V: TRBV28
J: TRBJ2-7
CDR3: CASSPLSRTSYEQYF

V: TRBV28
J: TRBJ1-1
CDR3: CASSERRQGGVEAFF

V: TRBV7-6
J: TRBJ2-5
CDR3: CASSLEARGQETQYF

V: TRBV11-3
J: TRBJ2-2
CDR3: CASSRERTGELFF

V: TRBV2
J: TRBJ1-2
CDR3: CASSWAGQSYGYTF

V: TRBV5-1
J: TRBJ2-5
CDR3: CASSLEWTGRGTQYF

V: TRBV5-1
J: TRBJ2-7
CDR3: CASSFVPAGRSYEQYF

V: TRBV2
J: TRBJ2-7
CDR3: CASRDRGGIYEQYF

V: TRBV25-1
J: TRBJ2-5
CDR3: CASSGGRGLETQYF

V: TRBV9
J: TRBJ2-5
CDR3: CASSPRFGGGETQYF

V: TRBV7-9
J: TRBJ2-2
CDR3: CASSLTGGIETGELFF

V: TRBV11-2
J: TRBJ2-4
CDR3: CASSSKRIQYF